The 6 T cell receptor beta chains given below trace back to one sample, sequenced in a study of T cell repertoires in cytomegalovirus infection. These receptors' antigens are unknown. TCRdb analysed the reads with MiXCR anew, one entry per CDR3 protein. This sample carries roughly 730,000 distinct CDR3 sequences, 30% to 35% of them seen once, and the ten largest clones take around a sixth. Specimen: cultured PBMCs, collected from culture after CMV antigen stimulation. The receptors shown here come from a human donor in good health (CMV status not recorded). Some clones in this sample may be carry-over from other donors' samples.

This clonotype has only a few counts. The genes are TRBV7-2 and TRBJ2-7; no firm D call. Trimming stripped 5 bases from V and 6 bases from J, with 11 bases between. Germline CDR1 is SGHTA and CDR2 is FQGNSA. The CDR3 covers 12 residues. CDR3 region: CASSPLDAEQYF. The CDR3 DNA follows: TGTGCCAGCAGCCCGCTGGACGCCGAGCAGTACTTC. Full variable domain (missing parts from reference TRBV7-2 and TRBJ2-7): GAGVSQSPSNKVTEKGKDVELRCDPISGHTALYWYRQSLGQGLEFLIYFQGNSAPDKSGLPSDRFSAERTGGSVSTLTIQRTQQEDSAVYLCASSPLDAEQYFGPGTRLTVT.

At least ten counts were recorded for this clonotype. V is TRBV7-2 and J is TRBJ1-2; the D gene is possibly TRBD1 (5 bases). V dropped 4 bases and J dropped 2 bases, with 11 bases sitting between them. Germline assignment: CDR1 SGHTA and CDR2 FQGNSA. CDR3 length equals 14 residues. CDR3 sequence reads: CASSSAGLNYGYTF. As DNA, the CDR3 is TGTGCCAGCAGCTCCGCGGGACTCAACTATGGCTACACCTTC.

This chain uses TRBV6-6 with TRBJ1-6; D is perhaps TRBD1 (5 bases). V lost 11 bases, J lost 6 bases, and 14 bases lay in between. Germline CDR1 MNHNY, CDR2 SVGAGI (reference sequence). This CDR3 is built from 13 residues. CDR3 nucleotide sequence: TGTGCCGGGACCAACTCCGCTAATTCACCCCTCCACTTT. This codes for CAGTNSANSPLHF.

The V and J genes are TRBV12-3 or TRBV12-4 and TRBJ1-4; the D gene is possibly TRBD1 (5 bases). The CDR3 length is 13 residues. V gave up 3 bases and J gave up 14 bases, with 16 bases separating them. This chain's CDR3 is CASSFPGGSKLFF. The CDR3 nucleotides read TGTGCCAGCAGTTTCCCCGGGGGTTCGAAGCTGTTTTTT.

Comment on this clonotype: This sequence may be a read error, since a much larger clone differs from it by one base. This chain connects TRBV28 to TRBJ1-5; possible D gene TRBD1, 5 bases. V lost 4 bases and J lost 5, with 9 bases in between. This CDR3 has 13 residues. Germline values: CDR1 MDHEN, CDR2 SYDVKM. Written as DNA, the CDR3 is TGTGCCAGCAGTTATGACAGCTATCAGCCCCAGCATTTT. Translating gives CASSYDSYQPQHF.

This clonotype was counted many times. J is TRBJ2-7 and V is TRBV4-1; possible D gene TRBD1, 6 bases. The CDR3 contains 15 residues. Looked up from germline, CDR1 is MGHRA and CDR2 is YSYEKL. The germline V and J ends were trimmed by 1 base and 2 bases, with 12 bases remaining between them. The CDR3 DNA reads as TGCGCCAGCAGCCAAGGGACAGAACCTCCCTACGAGCAGTACTTC. Its protein product is CASSQGTEPPYEQYF.